This T cell receptor (beta chain) was retrieved from a study of T cells after somatic rescue of genetic block. Unmatched junction bases numbered 10, after V lost 4 bases and J lost 7 bases. Per the germline V gene, CDR1 is SGDLS and CDR2 is YYNGEE. CDR3 length: 16 residues. TCRdb's copy holds only in-frame clones and misses some; the assay was immunoSEQ multiplex PCR. The sample includes approximately 78,000 clones, roughly 93% of them seen just once. Sequenced input: peripheral blood mononuclear cells (PBMCs). This TCR was sampled from a man aged 25-45 years. The chain couples TRBV9 to TRBJ1-6; the match to TRBD1 covers 8 bases. CDR3 bases: TGTGCCAGCAGCCCCACGACAGGGGACGGAAATTCACCCCTCCACTTT. Its translation is CASSPTTGDGNSPLHF.